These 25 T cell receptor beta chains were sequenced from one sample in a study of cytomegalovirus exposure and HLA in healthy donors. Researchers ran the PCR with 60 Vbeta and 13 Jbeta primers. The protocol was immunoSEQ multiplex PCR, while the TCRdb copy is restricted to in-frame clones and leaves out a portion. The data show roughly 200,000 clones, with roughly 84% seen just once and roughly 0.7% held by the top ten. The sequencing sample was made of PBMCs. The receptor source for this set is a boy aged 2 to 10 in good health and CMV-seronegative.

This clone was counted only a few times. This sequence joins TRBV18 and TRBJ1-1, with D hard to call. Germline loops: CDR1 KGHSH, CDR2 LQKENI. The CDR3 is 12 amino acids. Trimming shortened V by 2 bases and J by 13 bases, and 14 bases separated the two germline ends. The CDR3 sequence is CASSPTSGSDFF. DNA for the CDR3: TGTGCCAGCTCACCAACGTCAGGATCTGATTTCTTT.

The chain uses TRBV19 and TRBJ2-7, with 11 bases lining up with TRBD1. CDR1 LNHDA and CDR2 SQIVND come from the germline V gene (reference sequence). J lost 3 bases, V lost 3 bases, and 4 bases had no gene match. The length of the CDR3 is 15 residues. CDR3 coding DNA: TGTGCCAGTAGTATGGGGACAGGGGGACTCTACGAGCAGTACTTC. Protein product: CASSMGTGGLYEQYF.

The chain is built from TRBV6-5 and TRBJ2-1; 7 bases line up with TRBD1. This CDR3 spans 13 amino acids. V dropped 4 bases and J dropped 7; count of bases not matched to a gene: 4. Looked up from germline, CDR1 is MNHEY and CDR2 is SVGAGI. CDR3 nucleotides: TGTGCCAGCAGTTTCACCAGGGGGAATGAGCAGTTCTTC. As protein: CASSFTRGNEQFF.

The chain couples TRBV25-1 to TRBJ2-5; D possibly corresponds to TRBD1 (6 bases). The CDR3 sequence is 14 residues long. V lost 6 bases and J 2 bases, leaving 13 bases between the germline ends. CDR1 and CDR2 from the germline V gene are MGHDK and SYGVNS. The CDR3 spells CASSDPGHQETQYF. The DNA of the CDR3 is TGTGCCAGCAGCGATCCGGGACATCAAGAGACCCAGTACTTC.

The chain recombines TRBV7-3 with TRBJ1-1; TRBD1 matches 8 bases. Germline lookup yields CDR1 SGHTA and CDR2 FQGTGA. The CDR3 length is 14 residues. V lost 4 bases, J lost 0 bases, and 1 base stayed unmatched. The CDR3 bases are TGTGCCAGCAGCTCGACAGGGGTGAACACTGAAGCTTTCTTT. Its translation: CASSSTGVNTEAFF.

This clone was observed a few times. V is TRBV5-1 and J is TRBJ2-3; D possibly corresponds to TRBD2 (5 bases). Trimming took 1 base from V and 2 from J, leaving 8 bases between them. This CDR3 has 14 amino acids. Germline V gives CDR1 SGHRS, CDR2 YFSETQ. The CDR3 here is CASSLRTLTDTQYF. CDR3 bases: TGCGCCAGCAGCTTGAGGACTCTCACAGATACGCAGTATTTT.

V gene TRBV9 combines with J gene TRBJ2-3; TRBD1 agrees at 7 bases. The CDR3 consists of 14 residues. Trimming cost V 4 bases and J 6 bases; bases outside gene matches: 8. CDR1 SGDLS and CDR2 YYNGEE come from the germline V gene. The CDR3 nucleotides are TGTGCCAGCAGCTCGGACCCCAGGGGGGATACGCAGTATTTT. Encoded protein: CASSSDPRGDTQYF. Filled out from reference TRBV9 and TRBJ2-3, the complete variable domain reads DSGVTQTPKHLITATGQRVTLRCSPRSGDLSVYWYQQSLDQGLQFLIQYYNGEERAKGNILERFSAQQFPDLHSELNLSSLELGDSALYFCASSSDPRGDTQYFGPGTRLTVL.

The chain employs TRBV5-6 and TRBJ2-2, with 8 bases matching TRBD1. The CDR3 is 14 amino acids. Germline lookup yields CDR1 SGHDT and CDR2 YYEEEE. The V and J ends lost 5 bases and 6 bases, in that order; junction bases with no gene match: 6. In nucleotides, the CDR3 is TGTGCCAGCAGTTCAGGGGGCTGGGCCGGGGAGCTGTTTTTT. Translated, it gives CASSSGGWAGELFF.

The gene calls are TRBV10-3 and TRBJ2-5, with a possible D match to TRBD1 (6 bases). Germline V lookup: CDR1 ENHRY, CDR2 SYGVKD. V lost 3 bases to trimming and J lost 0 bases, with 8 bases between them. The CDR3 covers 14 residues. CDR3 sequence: CAISDSGDQETQYF. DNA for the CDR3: TGTGCCATCAGTGACTCAGGGGACCAAGAGACCCAGTACTTC.

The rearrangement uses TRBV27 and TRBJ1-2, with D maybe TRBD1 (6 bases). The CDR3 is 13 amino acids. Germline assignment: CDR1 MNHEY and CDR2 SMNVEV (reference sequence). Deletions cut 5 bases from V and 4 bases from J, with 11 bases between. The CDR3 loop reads CASSPGTFYGYTF. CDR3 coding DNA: TGTGCCAGCAGTCCAGGGACATTCTATGGCTACACCTTC.

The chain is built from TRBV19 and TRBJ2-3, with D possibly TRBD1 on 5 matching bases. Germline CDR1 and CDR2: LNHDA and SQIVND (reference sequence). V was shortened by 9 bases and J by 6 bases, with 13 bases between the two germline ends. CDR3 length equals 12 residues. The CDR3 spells CASSQGWDTQYF. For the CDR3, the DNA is TGTGCCAGCTCTCAGGGATGGGATACGCAGTATTTT.

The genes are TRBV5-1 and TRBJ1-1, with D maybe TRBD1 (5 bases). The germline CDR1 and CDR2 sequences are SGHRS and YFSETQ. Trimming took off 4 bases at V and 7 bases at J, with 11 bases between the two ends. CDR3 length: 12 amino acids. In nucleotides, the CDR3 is TGCGCCAGCAGCGGGACTGAACGTGAAGCTTTCTTT. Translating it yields CASSGTEREAFF.

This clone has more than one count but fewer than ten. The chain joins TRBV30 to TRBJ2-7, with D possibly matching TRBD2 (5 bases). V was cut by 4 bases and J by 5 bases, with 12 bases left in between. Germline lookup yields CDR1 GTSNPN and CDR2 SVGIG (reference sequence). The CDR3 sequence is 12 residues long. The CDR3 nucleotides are TGTGCCTGGACATACGGGAACCACGAGCAGTACTTC. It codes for CAWTYGNHEQYF.

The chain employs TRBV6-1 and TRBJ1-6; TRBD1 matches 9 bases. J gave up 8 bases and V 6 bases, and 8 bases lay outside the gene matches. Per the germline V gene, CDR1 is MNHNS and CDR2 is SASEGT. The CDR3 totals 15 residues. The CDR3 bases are TGTGCCAGCAGGACCGGGACAGGGAATTATTCACCCCTCCACTTT. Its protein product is CASRTGTGNYSPLHF.

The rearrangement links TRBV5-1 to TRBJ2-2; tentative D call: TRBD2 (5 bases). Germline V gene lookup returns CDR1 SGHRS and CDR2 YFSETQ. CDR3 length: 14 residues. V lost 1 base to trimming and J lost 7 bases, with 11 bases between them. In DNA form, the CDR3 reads TGCGCCAGCAGCTTGAGTTTCGCGGGCGGGGAGCTGTTTTTT. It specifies CASSLSFAGGELFF.

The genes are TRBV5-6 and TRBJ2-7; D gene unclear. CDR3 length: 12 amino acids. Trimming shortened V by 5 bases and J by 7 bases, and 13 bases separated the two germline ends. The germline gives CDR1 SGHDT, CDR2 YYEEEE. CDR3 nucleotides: TGTGCCAGCAGTTATCTAGTGGGTGAGCAGTACTTC. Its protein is CASSYLVGEQYF.

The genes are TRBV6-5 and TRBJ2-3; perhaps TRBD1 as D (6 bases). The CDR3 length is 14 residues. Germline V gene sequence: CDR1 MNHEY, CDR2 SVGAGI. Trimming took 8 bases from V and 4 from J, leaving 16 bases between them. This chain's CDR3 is CASRPSGVPDTQYF. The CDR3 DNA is TGTGCCAGCCGGCCTTCAGGGGTTCCAGATACGCAGTATTTT.

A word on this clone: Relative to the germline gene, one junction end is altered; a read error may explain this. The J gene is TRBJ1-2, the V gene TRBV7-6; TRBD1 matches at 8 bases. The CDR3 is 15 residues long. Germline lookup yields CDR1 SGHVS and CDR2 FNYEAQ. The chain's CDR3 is CTSSLEDRAPYGYTF. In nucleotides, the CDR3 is TGTACCAGCAGCTTAGAGGACAGGGCCCCCTATGGCTACACCTTC.

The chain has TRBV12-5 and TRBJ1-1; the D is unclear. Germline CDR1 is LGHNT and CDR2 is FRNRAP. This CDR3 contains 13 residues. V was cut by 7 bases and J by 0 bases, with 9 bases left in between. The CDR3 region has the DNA TGTGCTAGTGCCCCTTTCTTGAACACTGAAGCTTTCTTT. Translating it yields CASAPFLNTEAFF.

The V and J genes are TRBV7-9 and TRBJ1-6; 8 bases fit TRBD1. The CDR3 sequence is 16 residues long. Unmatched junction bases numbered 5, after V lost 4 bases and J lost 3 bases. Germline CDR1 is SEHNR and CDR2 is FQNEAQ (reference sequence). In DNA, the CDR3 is TGTGCCAGCAGCTCCCCGACAGGGGACTATAATTCACCCCTCCACTTT. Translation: CASSSPTGDYNSPLHF.

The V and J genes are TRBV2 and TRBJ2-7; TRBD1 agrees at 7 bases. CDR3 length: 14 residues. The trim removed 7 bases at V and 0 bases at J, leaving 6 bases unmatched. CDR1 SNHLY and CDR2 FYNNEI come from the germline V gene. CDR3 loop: CASTPGQTSYEQYF. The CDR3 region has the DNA TGTGCCAGCACTCCGGGACAGACCTCCTACGAGCAGTACTTC.

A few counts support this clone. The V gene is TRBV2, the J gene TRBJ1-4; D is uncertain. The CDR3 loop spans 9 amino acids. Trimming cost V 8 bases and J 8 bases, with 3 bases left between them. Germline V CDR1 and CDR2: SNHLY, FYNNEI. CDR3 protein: CASGEKLFF. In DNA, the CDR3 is TGTGCCAGCGGCGAAAAACTGTTTTTT.

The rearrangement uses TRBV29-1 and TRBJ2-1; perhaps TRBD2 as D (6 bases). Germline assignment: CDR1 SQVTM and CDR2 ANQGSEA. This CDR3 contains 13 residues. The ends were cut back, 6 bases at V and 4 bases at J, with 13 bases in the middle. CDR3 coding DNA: TGCAGCGTCGCGCGGACTAATTACAATGAGCAGTTCTTC. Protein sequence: CSVARTNYNEQFF.

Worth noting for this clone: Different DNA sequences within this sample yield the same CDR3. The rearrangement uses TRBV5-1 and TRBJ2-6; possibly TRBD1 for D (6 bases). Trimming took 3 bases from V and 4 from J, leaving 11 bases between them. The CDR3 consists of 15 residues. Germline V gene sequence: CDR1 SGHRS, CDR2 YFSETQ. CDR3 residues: CASSSTGSGANVLTF. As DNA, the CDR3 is TGCGCCAGCAGCTCCACAGGGTCCGGGGCCAACGTCCTGACTTTC.

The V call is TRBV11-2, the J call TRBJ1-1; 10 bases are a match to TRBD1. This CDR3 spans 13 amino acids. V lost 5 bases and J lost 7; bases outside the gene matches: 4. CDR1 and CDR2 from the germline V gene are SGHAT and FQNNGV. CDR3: CASSLRDRGEAFF. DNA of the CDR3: TGTGCCAGCAGCCTCCGGGACAGGGGTGAAGCTTTCTTT.